The T cell receptor beta chain described here comes from a study of T-cell memory formation after mild COVID-19. With respect to this clonotype: Its specificity is not known.

Findings and limits, study-wide: Cross-reactive memory seemingly joined, as some responding clones were found in pre-infection memory. Clones contracting across day 15 to 85 had a balanced CD4/CD8 profile; later expanding clones leaned CD4+.

TCRdb processed the 5' RACE reads anew with MiXCR; each CDR3 protein has one entry. There are about 190,000 distinct CDR3 sequences in the sample; about a fifth occur only once, and more than 20% lies in the top ten. Germline V gene lookup returns CDR1 LGHNA and CDR2 YSLEER. The CDR3 extends over 18 amino acids. The V end was cut by 0 bases, the J end by 7 bases, with 24 bases between. Material: PBMCs or a T cell subset sorted from them (not recorded which). The TCR comes from an adult woman who had mild COVID-19 (a few samples of this study predate the infection). Cell type and time point are not known. V is TRBV4-3 and J is TRBJ1-1, with D possibly TRBD1 on 6 matching bases. The CDR3 nucleotides read TGCGCCAGCAGCCAAGACCTTCCCGCGGGACACCCGGCGGGTGAAGCTTTCTTT. It translates to CASSQDLPAGHPAGEAFF.